The present T cell receptor beta chain was sequenced within a study of T cells after somatic rescue of genetic block (dated by TCRdb to about 2020). Study-level background: What the study looked at was long-term robustness, specifically in a T-cell system that came about through somatic rescue of a genetic block in T-cell development.

The library was obtained by the immunoSEQ multiplex PCR assay. Entries here come from immuneACCESS through TCRdb and include only in-frame sequences with V and J called. Some clones fail to appear in such tables; in the studies checked, an unresolved V gene covers under half of the shortfall, and the cause of the remainder is unknown. In this sample the table shows 110,000 or so clones, around 90% of which occur a single time. 1.4% of the sample rests with the top ten. The trim is 0 bases for V and 7 bases for J, with a gap of 6 bases between the germline ends. The germline V gene encodes CDR1 MNHEY and CDR2 SMNVEV (reference sequence). The CDR3 numbers 13 residues from cysteine through phenylalanine. The read is trimmed to its CDR3 DNA, 39 bases read in frame from base 1. As regards this clone: Its antigen target is currently unknown. Base qualities are not provided; no much larger clone lies one nucleotide away.

The chain is made from TRBV27 and TRBJ1-4; the best D guess is TRBD1, with 5 bases matching. The material sequenced was peripheral blood mononuclear cells (PBMCs). The sequence derives from a woman between 18 and 29 years old. In nucleotides, the sequence is TGTGCCAGCAGTTTATCAGGGACTGAAAAACTGTTTTTT. It is translated as CASSLSGTEKLFF.